One T cell receptor beta chain is described in this entry. As yet, its antigen is unknown. Clones were sequenced by immunoSEQ multiplex PCR, and TCRdb holds only the in-frame ones, with some missing. This sample has roughly 380,000 clones; around 92% occur once, and the top ten carry under 5%. The data belong to a study of Ad26.COV2.S vaccination and SARS-CoV-2 variants. General study points: Placebo and vaccine recipients had non-spike TCR breadth that was similar. Greater spike-specific TCR breadth was seen in vaccine recipients than in placebo recipients. An underestimation of total T cell responses may have resulted from the TCR breadth and depth analyses. Substantial breadth in spike-specific CD8+ and CD4+ T cell responses was reportedly seen after vaccination.

This receptor was obtained from a human donor who had recovered from COVID-19. Here the sequenced sample was peripheral blood, taken after recovery from COVID-19.

The CDR3 spells CASSSPGTGGHGYTF. CDR3 bases: TGTGCCAGCAGCTCACCCGGGACAGGGGGCCACGGCTACACCTTC. This rearrangement joins TRBV5-8 to TRBJ1-2; 12 positions agree with TRBD1. This CDR3 region has 15 residues. Looked up from germline, CDR1 is SGHTS and CDR2 is YDEGEE. The junction had 8 bases not matched to a gene; V was cut back by 3 bases and J by 8 bases.